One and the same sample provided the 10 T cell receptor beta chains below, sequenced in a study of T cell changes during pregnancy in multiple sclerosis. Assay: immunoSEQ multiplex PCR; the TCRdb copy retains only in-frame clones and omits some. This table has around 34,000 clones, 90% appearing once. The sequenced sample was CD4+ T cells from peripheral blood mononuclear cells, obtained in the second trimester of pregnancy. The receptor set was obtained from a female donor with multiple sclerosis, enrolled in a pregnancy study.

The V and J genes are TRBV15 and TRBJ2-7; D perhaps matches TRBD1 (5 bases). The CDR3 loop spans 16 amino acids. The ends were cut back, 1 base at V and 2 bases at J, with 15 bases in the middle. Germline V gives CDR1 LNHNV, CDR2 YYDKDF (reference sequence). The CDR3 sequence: CATSRVGTGLTYEQYF. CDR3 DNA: TGTGCCACCAGCAGAGTGGGTACAGGTTTAACCTACGAGCAGTACTTC.

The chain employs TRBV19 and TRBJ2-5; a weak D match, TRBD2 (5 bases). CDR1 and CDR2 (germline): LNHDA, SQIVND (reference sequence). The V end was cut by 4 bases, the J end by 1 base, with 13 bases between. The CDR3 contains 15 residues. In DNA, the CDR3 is TGTGCCAGTAGTAAGCTCGGACTTACCCAAGAGACCCAGTACTTC. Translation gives CASSKLGLTQETQYF. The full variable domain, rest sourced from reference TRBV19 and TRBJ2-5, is DGGITQSPKYLFRKEGQNVTLSCEQNLNHDAMYWYRQDPGQGLRLIYYSQIVNDFQKGDIAEGYSVSREKKESFPLTVTSAQKNPTAFYLCASSKLGLTQETQYFGPGTRLLVL.

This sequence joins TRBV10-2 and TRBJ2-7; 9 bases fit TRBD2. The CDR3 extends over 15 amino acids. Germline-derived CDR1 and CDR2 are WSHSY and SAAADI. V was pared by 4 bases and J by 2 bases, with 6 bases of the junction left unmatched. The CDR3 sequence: CASSGLAVLPYEQYF. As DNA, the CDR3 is TGCGCCAGCAGTGGACTAGCGGTCCTCCCCTACGAGCAGTACTTC.

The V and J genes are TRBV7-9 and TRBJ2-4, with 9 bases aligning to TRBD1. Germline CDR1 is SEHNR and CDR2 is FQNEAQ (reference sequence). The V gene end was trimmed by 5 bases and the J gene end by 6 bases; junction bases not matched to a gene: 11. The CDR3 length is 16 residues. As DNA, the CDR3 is TGTGCCAGCAGCCCTCGCACAGGGGGCGCAGGAAACATTCAGTACTTC. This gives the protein CASSPRTGGAGNIQYF.

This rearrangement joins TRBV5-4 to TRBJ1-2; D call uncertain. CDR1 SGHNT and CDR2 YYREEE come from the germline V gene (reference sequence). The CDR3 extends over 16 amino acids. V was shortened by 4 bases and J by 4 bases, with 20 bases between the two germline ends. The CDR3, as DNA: TGTGCCAGCAGCCAGTACAGCCTAAGTCGTACCTATGGCTACACCTTC. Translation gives CASSQYSLSRTYGYTF.

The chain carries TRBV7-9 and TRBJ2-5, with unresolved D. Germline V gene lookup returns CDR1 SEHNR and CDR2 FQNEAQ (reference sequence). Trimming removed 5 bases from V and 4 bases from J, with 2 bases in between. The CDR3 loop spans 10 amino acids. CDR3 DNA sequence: TGTGCCAGCAGCCGAGAGACCCAGTACTTC. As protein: CASSRETQYF.

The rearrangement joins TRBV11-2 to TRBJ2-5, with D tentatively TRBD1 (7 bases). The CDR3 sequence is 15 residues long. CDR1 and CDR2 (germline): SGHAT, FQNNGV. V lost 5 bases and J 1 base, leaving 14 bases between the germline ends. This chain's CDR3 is CASSPGGHAQETQYF. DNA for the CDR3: TGTGCCAGCAGCCCAGGGGGGCATGCCCAAGAGACCCAGTACTTC.

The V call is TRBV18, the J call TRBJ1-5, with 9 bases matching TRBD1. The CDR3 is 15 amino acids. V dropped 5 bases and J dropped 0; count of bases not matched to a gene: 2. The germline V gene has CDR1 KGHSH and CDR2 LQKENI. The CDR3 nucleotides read TGTGCCAGCTCAGCGGGACAGGGTAGCAATCAGCCCCAGCATTTT. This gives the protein CASSAGQGSNQPQHF. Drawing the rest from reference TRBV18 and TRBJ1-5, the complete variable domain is NAGVMQNPRHLVRRRGQEARLRCSPMKGHSHVYWYRQLPEEGLKFMVYLQKENIIDESGMPKERFSAEFPKEGPSILRIQQVVRGDSAAYFCASSAGQGSNQPQHFGDGTRLSIL.

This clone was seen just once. The CDR3 DNA reads TGCGCCAGCAGCTTGAGGCAGGGCGATGGCTACACCTTC. Residues: CASSLRQGDGYTF. V gene TRBV5-1 combines with J gene TRBJ1-2, with D possibly matching TRBD1 (5 bases). Trimming took off 1 base at V and 6 bases at J, with 10 bases between the two ends. The V gene's germline CDR1 is SGHRS and CDR2 YFSETQ. The CDR3 sequence is 13 residues long. Filled out from reference TRBV5-1 and TRBJ1-2, the complete variable domain reads KAGVTQTPRYLIKTRGQQVTLSCSPISGHRSVSWYQQTPGQGLQFLFEYFSETQRNKGNFPGRFSGRQFSNSRSEMNVSTLELGDSALYLCASSLRQGDGYTFGSGTRLTVV.

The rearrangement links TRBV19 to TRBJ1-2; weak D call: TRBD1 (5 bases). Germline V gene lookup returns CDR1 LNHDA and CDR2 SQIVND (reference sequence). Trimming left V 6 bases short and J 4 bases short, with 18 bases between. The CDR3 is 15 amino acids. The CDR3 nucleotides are TGTGCCAGTAGAGCAGACAGCTCGCCCTTCTATGGCTACACCTTC. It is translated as CASRADSSPFYGYTF. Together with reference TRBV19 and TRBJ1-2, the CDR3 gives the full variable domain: DGGITQSPKYLFRKEGQNVTLSCEQNLNHDAMYWYRQDPGQGLRLIYYSQIVNDFQKGDIAEGYSVSREKKESFPLTVTSAQKNPTAFYLCASRADSSPFYGYTFGSGTRLTVV.